The 12 T cell receptor beta chains listed next were all sequenced from one sample in a study of a mutant IDH1 vaccine in newly diagnosed glioma. These receptors' targets are unknown. Profiling relied on immunoSEQ multiplex PCR, and the TCRdb table lists in-frame clones only, not all of them. The repertoire holds over 95,000 clones, with under 90% as singletons. The time point here: week 11, during vaccination. The vaccine gave 300 ug of a 20-mer mutant IDH1 peptide subcutaneously per dose. Material: PBMCs, obtained from a glioma patient whose treatment included an IDH1 peptide vaccine. Receptor source: a woman aged 45 to 65 with glioma.

The chain has TRBV6-5 and TRBJ2-5, with unresolved D. Germline V gene data show CDR1 as MNHEY and CDR2 as SVGAGI. Trimming took off 6 bases at V and 5 bases at J, with 7 bases between the two ends. The CDR3 runs 11 residues. CDR3 DNA sequence: TGTGCCAGCAGGCTTGGCGAGACCCAGTACTTC. As protein: CASRLGETQYF.

V and J are TRBV28 and TRBJ1-1; a weak D match, TRBD1 (5 bases). The length of the CDR3 is 16 residues. The V end lost 0 bases, the J end lost 3 bases, and 14 bases lay between the germline ends. Germline CDR1 and CDR2: MDHEN and SYDVKM. The CDR3 DNA reads as TGTGCCAGCAGTTTATGGTTGGGTGGCAGGGACACTGAAGCTTTCTTT. Translated: CASSLWLGGRDTEAFF.

The rearrangement joins TRBV19 to TRBJ2-1; 11 bases map to TRBD2. CDR1 is LNHDA, CDR2 SQIVND, per germline (reference sequence). V lost 8 bases and J lost 3; bases outside the gene matches: 3. The CDR3 is 14 amino acids. The CDR3 sequence: CASHGTSGYNEQFF. DNA of the CDR3: TGTGCCAGTCACGGGACTAGCGGCTACAATGAGCAGTTCTTC.

This rearrangement joins TRBV9 to TRBJ2-3, with 9 bases matching TRBD2. This CDR3 has 15 amino acids. The V gene's germline CDR1 is SGDLS and CDR2 YYNGEE. The V and J ends lost 4 bases and 1 base, in that order; junction bases with no gene match: 4. In nucleotides, the CDR3 is TGTGCCAGCAGCTCACGACTAGCGGGCACAGATACGCAGTATTTT. It yields the protein CASSSRLAGTDTQYF.

V gene TRBV4-1 combines with J gene TRBJ1-2; D is undetermined. The CDR3 contains 14 residues. V lost 2 bases to trimming and J lost 0 bases, with 7 bases between them. CDR1 and CDR2 from the germline V gene are MGHRA and YSYEKL. The CDR3 nucleotides read TGCGCCAGCAGCCAACACGGCGCTAACTATGGCTACACCTTC. It translates to CASSQHGANYGYTF.

The chain employs TRBV9 and TRBJ2-2; D remains ambiguous. V was shortened by 0 bases and J by 8 bases, with 8 bases between the two germline ends. The CDR3 is 13 amino acids. CDR1 is SGDLS and CDR2 is YYNGEE in the germline V gene. The CDR3 DNA reads TGTGCCAGCAGCGTAGGTTCAGGAGGGGAGCTGTTTTTT. Residues: CASSVGSGGELFF.

V usage is TRBV7-8 and J usage is TRBJ2-1; D call uncertain. V lost 3 bases to trimming and J lost 9 bases, with 6 bases between them. Per the germline V gene, CDR1 is SGHVS and CDR2 is FQNEAQ. The CDR3 sequence is 11 residues long. CDR3 nucleotide sequence: TGTGCCAGCAGCTTTTCCGGTGAGCAGTTCTTC. It is translated as CASSFSGEQFF.

This clone was observed once. The chain carries TRBV4-1 and TRBJ1-6, with D possibly matching TRBD1 (5 bases). V was cut by 6 bases and J by 8 bases, with 14 bases left in between. The CDR3 contains 14 residues. Germline CDR1 is MGHRA and CDR2 is YSYEKL. The CDR3 region is CASSRDGIDSPLHF. CDR3 DNA sequence: TGCGCCAGCAGTCGGGACGGTATTGATTCACCCCTCCACTTT.

The rearrangement uses TRBV5-4 and TRBJ2-3; D remains ambiguous. The CDR3 has 14 amino acids. The germline gives CDR1 SGHNT, CDR2 YYREEE (reference sequence). V lost 5 bases and J lost 0, with 10 bases in between. This chain's CDR3 is CASRRTTSTDTQYF. CDR3 nucleotide sequence: TGTGCCAGCAGGCGAACTACTAGCACAGATACGCAGTATTTT.

The chain links TRBV28 to TRBJ1-1; D is possibly TRBD1 (5 bases). Germline V CDR1 and CDR2: MDHEN, SYDVKM. V was pared by 2 bases and J by 5 bases, with 9 bases between. The length of the CDR3 is 13 residues. This CDR3 is CASSLNGGTEAFF. CDR3 sequence (DNA): TGTGCCAGCAGTTTAAATGGGGGGACTGAAGCTTTCTTT. Looking up the rest from reference TRBV28 and TRBJ1-1 gives the full variable domain: DVKVTQSSRYLVKRTGEKVFLECVQDMDHENMFWYRQDPGLGLRLIYFSYDVKMKEKGDIPEGYSVSREKKERFSLILESASTNQTSMYLCASSLNGGTEAFFGQGTRLTVV.

This chain joins TRBV30 and TRBJ2-7; no reliable D call. Germline CDR1 reads GTSNPN; CDR2 reads SVGIG (reference sequence). Trimming left V 0 bases short and J 5 bases short, with 8 bases between. There are 12 residues in the CDR3. The CDR3 reads CAWSVWGHEQYF. For the CDR3, the DNA is TGTGCCTGGAGTGTGTGGGGTCACGAGCAGTACTTC.

The chain carries TRBV20-1 and TRBJ2-1; a weak D match, TRBD2 (5 bases). V dropped 8 bases and J dropped 2 bases, with 7 bases sitting between them. The CDR3 runs to 11 residues. CDR1 is DFQATT, CDR2 SNEGSKA, per germline (reference sequence). DNA of the CDR3: TGCAGTCAGCGGACCTACAATGAGCAGTTCTTC. Amino acids: CSQRTYNEQFF.